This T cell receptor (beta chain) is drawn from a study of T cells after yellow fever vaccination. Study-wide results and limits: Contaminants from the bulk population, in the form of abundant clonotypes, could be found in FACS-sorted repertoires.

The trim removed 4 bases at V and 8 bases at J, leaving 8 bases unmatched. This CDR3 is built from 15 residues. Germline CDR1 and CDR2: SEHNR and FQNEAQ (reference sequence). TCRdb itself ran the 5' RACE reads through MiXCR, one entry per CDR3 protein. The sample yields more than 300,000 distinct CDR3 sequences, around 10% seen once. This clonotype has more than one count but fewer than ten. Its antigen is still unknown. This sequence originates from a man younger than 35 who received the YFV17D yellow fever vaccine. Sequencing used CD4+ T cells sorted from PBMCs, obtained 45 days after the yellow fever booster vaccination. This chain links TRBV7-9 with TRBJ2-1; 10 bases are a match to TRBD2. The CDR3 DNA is TGTGCCAGCAGCTATACCCCAGCGGGGGGGCATGAGCAGTTCTTC. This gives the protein CASSYTPAGGHEQFF.